This record concerns one T cell receptor beta chain sequence. As yet, its antigen is unknown. The time point denotes: late sampling 161 to 241 days after vaccination in three convalescent patients. Regarding treatment: approximately nine-day PBMC culture with coronavirus spike peptide pools or control peptides (ViraFEST assay). The CDR3 spans 15 residues. CDR1 and CDR2 (germline): MNHNS, SASEGT. V was cut by 2 bases and J by 2 bases, with 13 bases left in between. The source of the sample is a study of vaccination and CD4 T cells after COVID-19. Study-level background: Convalescent donors: six male, four female; seven Caucasian, two Asian, one multiracial, two Hispanic.

Cultured CD4+ T cell DNA underwent sequencing with the Oncomine TCR Beta short-read assay. TCRdb re-derived calls from the PCR reads in MiXCR, one entry per CDR3 protein. Here the sample spans more than 15,000 distinct CDR3 sequences, more than 45% being singletons. Sequencing was performed on CD4+ T cells from blood, cultured in vitro, taken about 7 months after SARS-CoV-2 vaccination. The clonotype comes from a human donor who had recovered from COVID-19. J is TRBJ2-7 and V is TRBV6-1, with D perhaps matching TRBD1 (6 bases). In DNA form, the CDR3 reads TGTGCCAGCAGTGAAAGGCAAGGGGGACCCTACGAGCAGTACTTC. This codes for CASSERQGGPYEQYF.